Each of the 9 T cell receptor beta chains below was sequenced from the same sample in a study of cytomegalovirus exposure and HLA in healthy donors. The PCR ran on 60 Vbeta and 13 Jbeta primers. Sequencing used immunoSEQ multiplex PCR; TCRdb keeps in-frame clones, though not all of them. The profile shows about 120,000 clones, around a tenth of them singletons. Source material: PBMCs. All receptors come from a man in his thirties or forties in good health and CMV-seronegative.

A few counts support this clone. V usage is TRBV7-8 and J usage is TRBJ1-1; the match to TRBD1 covers 10 bases. There are 15 residues in the CDR3. J gave up 10 bases and V 3 bases, and 11 bases lay outside the gene matches. Germline CDR1 reads SGHVS; CDR2 reads FQNEAQ. Here the CDR3 reads CASSFGTGDSLGAFF. The CDR3 coding sequence is TGTGCCAGCAGCTTCGGGACAGGGGATAGTTTGGGAGCTTTCTTT.

This clone came up a few times. This sequence joins TRBV6-4 and TRBJ1-2; no reliable D call. Trimming took 7 bases from V and 5 from J, leaving 11 bases between them. The germline V gene encodes CDR1 MRHNA and CDR2 SNTAGT. This CDR3 spans 12 amino acids. The CDR3 protein is CASIGRPYGYTF. The CDR3 bases are TGTGCCAGCATCGGCAGGCCGTATGGCTACACCTTC.

CDR3 DNA: TGTGCCAGCAGCCAGGGGTACACTGAAGCTTTCTTT. It specifies CASSQGYTEAFF. The V and J genes are TRBV11-2 and TRBJ1-1, with a weak D call TRBD1 (6 bases). Trimming shortened V by 5 bases and J by 3 bases, and 7 bases separated the two germline ends. The CDR3 has 12 residues. Germline CDR1 SGHAT, CDR2 FQNNGV.

This clone was seen a handful of times. The chain is built from TRBV20-1 and TRBJ1-1; the D is unclear. The CDR3 has 11 amino acids. CDR1 is DFQATT, CDR2 SNEGSKA, per germline (reference sequence). V was pared by 4 bases and J by 0 bases, with 3 bases between. CDR3 region: CSATVNTEAFF. The CDR3 region has the DNA TGCAGTGCTACCGTGAACACTGAAGCTTTCTTT.

This chain joins TRBV6-1 and TRBJ1-1; D ambiguous. The V and J ends lost 6 bases and 6 bases respectively, with 14 bases between them. This CDR3 is built from 13 residues. Germline V gives CDR1 MNHNS, CDR2 SASEGT. CDR3 nucleotide sequence: TGTGCCAGCAGAACTTTCCTGGGCGCTGAAGCTTTCTTT. It codes for CASRTFLGAEAFF.

This clone was detected a few times. This chain links TRBV5-1 with TRBJ1-3; 9 bases agree with TRBD1. This CDR3 contains 16 residues. CDR1 and CDR2 (germline): SGHRS, YFSETQ. Trimming at V came to 3 bases and at J to 6 bases, leaving 10 bases not matched to a gene. As DNA, the CDR3 is TGCGCCAGCAGCTCCGAGGGACAGGGTGGAATAAACACCATATATTTT. This codes for CASSSEGQGGINTIYF.

The CDR3, as DNA: TGTGCCAGCAGCGTAGCAGGGGGCGTTTACGCTTTCTTT. Protein product: CASSVAGGVYAFF. This sequence joins TRBV9 and TRBJ1-1; 8 bases match TRBD1. CDR1 is SGDLS and CDR2 is YYNGEE in the germline V gene. With 0 bases clipped from V and 11 bases from J, the junction kept 6 bases outside the gene matches. This CDR3 region has 13 residues.

This clone was observed a handful of times. The V call is TRBV5-4, the J call TRBJ1-2; 7 bases map to TRBD1. The CDR3 has 14 residues. Germline V gene lookup returns CDR1 SGHNT and CDR2 YYREEE (reference sequence). Trimming removed 4 bases from V and 2 bases from J; junction bases left unmatched: 5. Here the CDR3 DNA reads TGTGCCAGCAGCGTCGGGACAGCCAACTATGGCTACACCTTC. This translates into CASSVGTANYGYTF.

This clone was counted only a few times. The gene calls are TRBV10-1 and TRBJ2-7; D call uncertain. Trimming stripped 8 bases from V and 1 base from J, with 15 bases between. Germline V gene data show CDR1 as WNHNN and CDR2 as SYGVQD (reference sequence). The CDR3 is made up of 14 amino acids. The CDR3 nucleotides read TGCGCCAGCCCTAAGATGGGCGATTCCTACGAGCAGTACTTC. Translating gives CASPKMGDSYEQYF.